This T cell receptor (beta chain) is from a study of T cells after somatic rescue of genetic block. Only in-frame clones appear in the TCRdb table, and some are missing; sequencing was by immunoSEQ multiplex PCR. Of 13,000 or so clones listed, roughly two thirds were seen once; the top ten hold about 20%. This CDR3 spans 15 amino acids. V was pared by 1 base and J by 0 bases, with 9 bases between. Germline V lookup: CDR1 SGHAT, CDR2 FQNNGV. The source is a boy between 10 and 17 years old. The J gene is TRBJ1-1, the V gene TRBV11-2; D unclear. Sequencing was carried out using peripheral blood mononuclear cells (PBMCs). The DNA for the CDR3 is TGTGCCAGCAGCTTAGCCCCGTACATGAACACTGAAGCTTTCTTT. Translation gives CASSLAPYMNTEAFF.